The sequence of this TCR beta chain was determined in a study of cytomegalovirus exposure and HLA in healthy donors. Findings and caveats of the study: For most subjects, TCR beta sequences were reported to predict HLA-A and HLA-B alleles with accuracy. Common viral pathogens were later found to be apparently linked to several of the most significant clusters. Exclusion as indistinguishable affected some V segments, including TRBV6-2 and TRBV6-3.

The germline V gene encodes CDR1 SGHRS and CDR2 YFSETQ. J gave up 6 bases and V 6 bases, and 9 bases lay outside the gene matches. The CDR3 covers 14 residues. For this clone: Its antigen is as yet unknown.

PCR employed 60 Vbeta and 13 Jbeta primers. Sequenced by immunoSEQ multiplex PCR; TCRdb stores in-frame clones only, minus some. This table holds around 110,000 clones, roughly 73% found once. The sequence derives from a woman aged 25 to 39 in good health and CMV-seronegative. V is TRBV5-1 and J is TRBJ2-7, with 10 bases that match TRBD1. The source material was PBMCs. The CDR3 sequence: CASTRTGGSPEQYF. As DNA, the CDR3 is TGCGCCAGCACCCGGACAGGGGGTTCCCCCGAGCAGTACTTC.